This TCR beta chain was obtained from a study of blood T cell repertoires in COVID-19. The overall study: T cells, B-cell-depleted T cells, or PBMCs supplied cDNA or gDNA.

The CDR3 consists of 17 residues. Trimming took 5 bases from V and 5 from J; bases not matched to a gene: 14. The germline V gene encodes CDR1 SEHNR and CDR2 FQNEAQ (reference sequence). Sequencing used immunoSEQ multiplex PCR; TCRdb keeps in-frame clones, though not all of them. Here the sample spans approximately 130,000 clones, 65% to 90% being singletons. Cohorts were determined from participant-reported clinical history. This clonotype originated in a woman in her forties or fifties who had recovered from COVID-19. Sequenced material: PBMCs or T cells enriched from blood (not recorded which). The chain joins TRBV7-9 to TRBJ1-1, with 10 bases fitting TRBD1. Here the CDR3 DNA reads TGTGCCAGCAGCCGCGTACAGTGGGGACAGGGGCGGACTGAAGCTTTCTTT. Protein: CASSRVQWGQGRTEAFF.